The next 6 T cell receptor beta chains were all read from a single sample in a study of cytomegalovirus exposure and HLA in healthy donors. Use of 60 Vbeta and 13 Jbeta primers characterized the PCR. This table comes from immunoSEQ multiplex PCR, and its TCRdb copy is limited to in-frame clones, with some not included. The data hold under 200,000 clones, with roughly 83% observed a single time. Source material: PBMCs. The receptor set was obtained from a woman aged 45-65 years in good health and CMV-seronegative.

A few counts support this clone. The V and J genes are TRBV7-9 and TRBJ1-1, with D tentatively TRBD1 (6 bases). With 1 base removed from V and 4 bases from J, the gap between germline ends came to 22 bases. Germline CDR1 reads SEHNR; CDR2 reads FQNEAQ (reference sequence). This CDR3 spans 18 amino acids. The CDR3 coding sequence is TGTGCCAGCAGCTTAGGGGCCGCAGGGGCTCCAAGGAGCACTGAAGCTTTCTTT. This gives the protein CASSLGAAGAPRSTEAFF.

This clone was detected a few times. The V and J genes are TRBV4-1 and TRBJ1-3; D unclear. V was cut by 0 bases and J by 2 bases, with 8 bases left in between. Germline V gene sequence: CDR1 MGHRA, CDR2 YSYEKL. This CDR3 comprises 15 residues. CDR3 coding DNA: TGCGCCAGCAGCCAAGATCTTCTCCCTGGAAACACCATATATTTT. Translating gives CASSQDLLPGNTIYF.

This chain joins TRBV28 and TRBJ2-1; 9 nucleotides line up with TRBD2. The germline V gene encodes CDR1 MDHEN and CDR2 SYDVKM. CDR3 size: 14 residues. J was trimmed by 4 bases and V by 2 bases; bases with no gene match: 0. The CDR3 is CASSLLAGYNEQFF. CDR3 bases: TGTGCCAGCAGTTTACTAGCGGGGTACAATGAGCAGTTCTTC.

The chain recombines TRBV6-1 with TRBJ2-1, with TRBD1 matching over 7 bases. This CDR3 contains 15 residues. In germline, CDR1 is MNHNS, CDR2 SASEGT. V trimming: 6 bases; J trimming: 7 bases; junction bases outside the gene matches: 12. The CDR3 bases are TGTGCCAGCAGCTCTACGACAGGGAGAGGGAATGAGCAGTTCTTC. It codes for CASSSTTGRGNEQFF.

The chain carries TRBV2 and TRBJ1-1; D is unclear. V lost 4 bases to trimming and J lost 1 base, with 10 bases between them. The CDR3 sequence is 14 residues long. Looked up from germline, CDR1 is SNHLY and CDR2 is FYNNEI. The CDR3 nucleotides read TGTGCCAGCAGTGTTTCTCCAGGGAACACTGAAGCTTTCTTT. The encoded protein is CASSVSPGNTEAFF.

J is TRBJ2-2 and V is TRBV12-5; TRBD1 matches at 8 bases. V was pared by 4 bases and J by 1 base, with 2 bases of the junction left unmatched. This CDR3 has 15 amino acids. Germline V gives CDR1 LGHNT, CDR2 FRNRAP. The CDR3 DNA is TGTGCTAGTGGTTCCGGACAGGGGAACACCGGGGAGCTGTTTTTT. Its translation: CASGSGQGNTGELFF.